The source of this T cell receptor (beta chain) is a study of shared clonotypes between healthy human individuals. Study-wide findings and caveats: Larger estimated richness was generally seen in naive subsets than in memory subsets. Unshared clonotypes carried lower generation probabilities than those common to all four donors. Around 5.3% of naive CD4 clonotypes were shared across four donors.

A split of CD4+ cells into CD45RA+ naive and CD45RA-negative memory subsets was performed. The CDR3 is 14 residues long. Deletions cut 6 bases from V and 4 bases from J, with 14 bases between. Germline CDR1 reads SGHDN; CDR2 reads FVKESK. Only in-frame clones appear in the TCRdb table, and some are missing; sequencing was by immunoSEQ multiplex PCR. The profile shows more than 850,000 clones, around three quarters of them singletons. Of note for this clone: Its antigen is still unknown.

The sample consisted of memory CD4+ T cells from PBMCs. The sample's subset: CD45RA-negative fraction. This TCR was recovered from a young man in good health. Some clones in this sample may be carry-over from other donors' samples. The rearrangement links TRBV14 to TRBJ2-3, with D perhaps TRBD2 (5 bases). The CDR3 is CASSPLRRADTQYF. The CDR3 bases are TGTGCCAGCAGTCCCTTGAGGCGGGCAGATACGCAGTATTTT.